The 13 T cell receptor beta chains in this list originate from one sample, sequenced in a study of blood T cell repertoires in COVID-19. Produced via immunoSEQ multiplex PCR; TCRdb's table is partial and in-frame only. Of some 150,000 clones in the sample, around 85% are singletons; the top ten hold about 1.2%. What was sequenced was peripheral blood. These TCRs come from a man in his sixties who had recovered from COVID-19.

The V gene is TRBV3-1 (or the pseudogene TRBV3-2), the J gene TRBJ2-5, with 9 bases matching TRBD1. The CDR3 runs 14 residues. Germline V gives CDR1 LGHDT, CDR2 YNNKEL (reference sequence). V lost 5 bases and J lost 5; bases outside the gene matches: 6. The CDR3 reads CASSWTGEAETQYF. The CDR3, as DNA: TGTGCCAGCAGCTGGACAGGGGAGGCGGAGACCCAGTACTTC.

The chain has TRBV3-1 (or the pseudogene TRBV3-2) and TRBJ2-2, with a weak D call TRBD1 (5 bases). Germline CDR1 and CDR2: LGHDT and YNNKEL (reference sequence). This CDR3 comprises 11 residues. The V gene lost 6 bases and the J gene lost 8 bases, with 7 bases spanning the gap. The CDR3 loop reads CASSRTGELFF. The CDR3 bases are TGTGCCAGCAGTCGGACAGGGGAGCTGTTTTTT.

The V and J genes are TRBV7-9 and TRBJ2-5, with a possible D match to TRBD2 (5 bases). The V end lost 4 bases, the J end lost 1 base, and 13 bases lay between the germline ends. Germline values: CDR1 SEHNR, CDR2 FQNEAQ (reference sequence). The CDR3 spans 15 residues. The CDR3 here is CASSSHLALQETQYF. CDR3 bases: TGTGCCAGCAGCTCCCACCTAGCCCTCCAAGAGACCCAGTACTTC. The whole variable domain, remainder taken from reference TRBV7-9 and TRBJ2-5, is DTGVSQNPRHKITKRGQNVTFRCDPISEHNRLYWYRQTLGQGPEFLTYFQNEAQLEKSRLLSDRFSAERPKGSFSTLEIQRTEQGDSAMYLCASSSHLALQETQYFGPGTRLLVL.

This chain uses TRBV18 with TRBJ2-5; 8 nucleotides line up with TRBD1. The germline gives CDR1 KGHSH, CDR2 LQKENI. The J segment lost 4 bases and the V segment lost 4 bases, leaving 5 bases of the junction unmatched. The length of the CDR3 is 14 residues. CDR3 in amino acids: CASSLGTGGETQYF. DNA for the CDR3: TGTGCCAGCTCACTTGGGACAGGAGGAGAGACCCAGTACTTC.

J is TRBJ1-1 and V is TRBV30, with unresolved D. The V gene lost 2 bases and the J gene lost 1 base, with 5 bases spanning the gap. Germline-derived CDR1 and CDR2 are GTSNPN and SVGIG (reference sequence). The CDR3 extends over 12 amino acids. The CDR3 sequence: CAWSRRNTEAFF. For the CDR3, the DNA is TGTGCCTGGAGTAGGAGGAACACTGAAGCTTTCTTT.

This rearrangement joins TRBV29-1 to TRBJ1-1; D is possibly TRBD1 (5 bases). Germline-derived CDR1 and CDR2 are SQVTM and ANQGSEA. The CDR3 is 13 amino acids. CDR3: CTLSRGGNTEAFF. Written as DNA, the CDR3 is TGCACCCTGAGTAGGGGCGGGAACACTGAAGCTTTCTTT. The variable domain in full, with the rest retrieved from reference TRBV29-1 and TRBJ1-1, is SAVISQKPSRDICQRGTSLTIQCQVDSQVTMMFWYRQQPGQSLTLIATANQGSEATYESGFVIDKFPISRPNLTFSTLTVSNMSPEDSSIYLCTLSRGGNTEAFFGQGTRLTVV.

The chain combines TRBV7-3 with TRBJ2-3; 8 nucleotides align to TRBD2. With 3 bases clipped from V and 4 bases from J, the junction kept 6 bases outside the gene matches. The CDR3 spans 15 residues. Germline lookup yields CDR1 SGHTA and CDR2 FQGTGA. CDR3 in DNA: TGTGCCAGCAGCTTTGGCGGGGGGAAGGCAGATACGCAGTATTTT. Its protein is CASSFGGGKADTQYF.

The V and J genes are TRBV3-1 (or the pseudogene TRBV3-2) and TRBJ1-5; no definite D call. Trimming shortened V by 4 bases and J by 0 bases, and 7 bases separated the two germline ends. CDR1 and CDR2 from the germline V gene are LGHDT and YNNKEL (reference sequence). The CDR3 is 14 residues long. CDR3 nucleotide sequence: TGTGCCAGCAGCCCTCAGGATAGCAATCAGCCCCAGCATTTT. The encoded protein is CASSPQDSNQPQHF.

The chain links TRBV4-3 to TRBJ2-2; maybe TRBD2 (5 bases). V was pared by 1 base and J by 0 bases, with 12 bases between. The CDR3 loop spans 17 amino acids. Germline V gives CDR1 LGHNA, CDR2 YSLEER. CDR3 coding DNA: TGCGCCAGCAGCCAAGCCTTGGGAGTCCCGAACACCGGGGAGCTGTTTTTT. This codes for CASSQALGVPNTGELFF.

The V and J genes are TRBV5-4 and TRBJ2-2; 16 nucleotides agree with TRBD2. The V gene end was trimmed by 4 bases and the J gene end by 6 bases; junction bases not matched to a gene: 3. CDR1 is SGHNT and CDR2 is YYREEE in the germline V gene (reference sequence). The CDR3 has 16 amino acids. The CDR3 coding sequence is TGTGCCAGCAGCCAGGGACTAGCGGGGGGGTCCGGGGAGCTGTTTTTT. This encodes CASSQGLAGGSGELFF. Variable domain in full (rest from reference TRBV5-4 and TRBJ2-2): ETGVTQSPTHLIKTRGQQVTLRCSSQSGHNTVSWYQQALGQGPQFIFQYYREEENGRGNFPPRFSGLQFPNYSSELNVNALELDDSALYLCASSQGLAGGSGELFFGEGSRLTVL.

The V and J genes are TRBV5-1 and TRBJ1-1, with TRBD1 as a possible D gene (6 bases). CDR3 length equals 13 residues. V was pared by 5 bases and J by 4 bases, with 12 bases between. Germline loops: CDR1 SGHRS, CDR2 YFSETQ. This chain's CDR3 is CASRMDSGTEAFF. As DNA, the CDR3 is TGCGCCAGCAGAATGGACAGCGGCACTGAAGCTTTCTTT.

The chain couples TRBV5-5 to TRBJ2-1; TRBD2 matches at 7 bases. With V trimmed by 2 bases and J by 5 bases, 10 bases remained unmatched. Germline loops: CDR1 SGHKS, CDR2 YYEKEE (reference sequence). The CDR3 loop spans 16 amino acids. The CDR3 spells CASSFEAGPANNEQFF. DNA of the CDR3: TGTGCCAGCAGCTTTGAAGCGGGGCCCGCCAACAATGAGCAGTTCTTC. The variable domain in full, completed from reference TRBV5-5 and TRBJ2-1, reads DAGVTQSPTHLIKTRGQQVTLRCSPISGHKSVSWYQQVLGQGPQFIFQYYEKEERGRGNFPDRFSARQFPNYSSELNVNALLLGDSALYLCASSFEAGPANNEQFFGPGTRLTVL.

The chain has TRBV5-1 and TRBJ2-5; D unresolved. CDR1 and CDR2 from the germline V gene are SGHRS and YFSETQ. V lost 2 bases and J 4 bases, leaving 6 bases between the germline ends. The CDR3 totals 12 residues. For the CDR3, the DNA is TGCGCCAGCAGCTTCGGTGGAGAGACCCAGTACTTC. It codes for CASSFGGETQYF.